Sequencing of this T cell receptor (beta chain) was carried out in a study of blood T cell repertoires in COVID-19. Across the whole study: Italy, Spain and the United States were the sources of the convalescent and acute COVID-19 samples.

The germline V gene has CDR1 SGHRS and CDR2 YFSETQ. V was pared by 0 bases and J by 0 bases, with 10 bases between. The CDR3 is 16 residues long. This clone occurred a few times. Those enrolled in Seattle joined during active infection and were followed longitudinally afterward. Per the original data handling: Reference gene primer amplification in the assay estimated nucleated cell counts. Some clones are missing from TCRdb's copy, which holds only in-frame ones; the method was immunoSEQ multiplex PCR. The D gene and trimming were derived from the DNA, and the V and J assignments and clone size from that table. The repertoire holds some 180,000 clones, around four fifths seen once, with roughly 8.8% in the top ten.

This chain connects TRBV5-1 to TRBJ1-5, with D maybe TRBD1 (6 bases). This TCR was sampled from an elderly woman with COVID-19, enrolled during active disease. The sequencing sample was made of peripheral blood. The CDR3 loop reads CASSLAGQYSNQPQHF. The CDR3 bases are TGCGCCAGCAGCTTGGCAGGACAGTATAGCAATCAGCCCCAGCATTTT.